The 21 T cell receptor beta chains presented below share a single source sample, sequenced in a study of identical twins. TCRdb re-called the 5' RACE reads with MiXCR, one entry per CDR3 protein. The data show hundreds of thousands of distinct CDR3 sequences, with approximately 24% seen just once and around 3% held by the top ten. These same records also appear under a second study, on T cells expressing NK-cell markers.

Material: CD4+ T cells sorted from blood. These receptor sequences come from a woman aged 18-29 years in good health.

This clonotype was counted only a few times. The chain joins TRBV20-1 to TRBJ2-1, with 10 nucleotides matching TRBD2. The CDR3 has 12 residues. Germline loops: CDR1 DFQATT, CDR2 SNEGSKA (reference sequence). V lost 6 bases and J lost 12; bases outside the gene matches: 8. CDR3 in amino acids: CSAGTSAPGQFF. The CDR3 DNA reads TGCAGTGCCGGGACTAGCGCCCCGGGGCAGTTCTTC.

The rearrangement joins TRBV5-5 to TRBJ2-1; TRBD2 matches at 12 bases. The CDR3 is 18 residues long. CDR1 is SGHKS, CDR2 YYEKEE, per germline (reference sequence). J gave up 3 bases and V 4 bases, and 11 bases lay outside the gene matches. CDR3 nucleotide sequence: TGTGCCAGCAGCAGGGGACTAGCGGGCGGCTCGTTCTACAATGAGCAGTTCTTC. Encoded protein: CASSRGLAGGSFYNEQFF.

The rearrangement joins TRBV7-2 to TRBJ2-7; 9 nucleotides align to TRBD1. The junction had 5 bases not matched to a gene; V was cut back by 4 bases and J by 1 base. There are 15 residues in the CDR3. Germline V lookup: CDR1 SGHTA, CDR2 FQGNSA. The chain's CDR3 is CASSSVTGGSYEQYF. The CDR3 nucleotides read TGTGCCAGCAGCTCCGTGACAGGGGGATCCTACGAGCAGTACTTC.

The chain employs TRBV4-2 and TRBJ2-5; 9 nucleotides agree with TRBD1. The trim removed 2 bases at V and 2 bases at J, leaving 9 bases unmatched. Germline V lookup: CDR1 LGHNA, CDR2 YNFKEQ. The CDR3 spans 17 residues. CDR3 in amino acids: CASSQNPSDRGQETQYF. Here the CDR3 DNA reads TGTGCCAGCAGCCAAAACCCCTCGGACAGGGGACAAGAGACCCAGTACTTC.

The CDR3 coding sequence is TGTGCCAGCAGCCAACAGACTAGCGGGGCGACTAGCACAGATACGCAGTATTTT. Protein: CASSQQTSGATSTDTQYF. The chain uses TRBV4-2 and TRBJ2-3; 11 bases agree with TRBD2. This CDR3 spans 18 amino acids. Looked up from germline, CDR1 is LGHNA and CDR2 is YNFKEQ. Losses at the gene ends were 2 bases for V and 0 bases for J; bases not matched to a gene: 7.

In nucleotides, the CDR3 is TGTGCCAGCAGTGAAAATGCCAACTATGGCTACACCTTC. It encodes CASSENANYGYTF. This sequence joins TRBV6-1 and TRBJ1-2, with D unresolved. V was cut by 2 bases and J by 2 bases, with 6 bases left in between. In germline, CDR1 is MNHNS, CDR2 SASEGT. The CDR3 extends over 13 amino acids.

The V call is TRBV20-1, the J call TRBJ2-2; D gene uncertain. Trimming removed 6 bases from V and 1 base from J, with 12 bases in between. Germline CDR1 and CDR2: DFQATT and SNEGSKA (reference sequence). CDR3 length: 14 amino acids. This CDR3 is CSAGLGMNTGELFF. CDR3 bases: TGCAGTGCCGGCCTGGGCATGAACACCGGGGAGCTGTTTTTT.

This clonotype was seen more than once but under ten times. This chain links TRBV20-1 with TRBJ2-1, with D perhaps TRBD1 or TRBD2 (5 bases each). CDR1 is DFQATT and CDR2 is SNEGSKA in the germline V gene (reference sequence). Trimming took 0 bases from V and 6 from J, leaving 9 bases between them. This CDR3 has 13 amino acids. The CDR3 nucleotides are TGCAGTGCTAGAGAGGGTGGGACCAATGAGCAGTTCTTC. Encoded protein: CSAREGGTNEQFF.

V and J are TRBV20-1 and TRBJ1-6; no clear D. Germline CDR1 is DFQATT and CDR2 is SNEGSKA (reference sequence). The CDR3 extends over 13 amino acids. Deletions cut 0 bases from V and 9 bases from J, with 9 bases between. CDR3 DNA: TGCAGTGCTAGAGATCGTGGGTTTTCACCCCTCCACTTT. Protein product: CSARDRGFSPLHF.

The gene calls are TRBV9 and TRBJ2-1, with 9 bases matching TRBD2. The length of the CDR3 is 15 residues. CDR1 and CDR2 from the germline V gene are SGDLS and YYNGEE. V shed 2 bases, J shed 4 bases, and the junction held 4 bases outside the gene matches. The DNA for the CDR3 is TGTGCCAGCAGCGTTGGCGGGAGGGGGTACAATGAGCAGTTCTTC. It encodes CASSVGGRGYNEQFF.

The chain recombines TRBV20-1 with TRBJ2-3; 8 bases map to TRBD2. Trimming removed 3 bases from V and 5 bases from J; junction bases left unmatched: 7. Germline CDR1 reads DFQATT; CDR2 reads SNEGSKA (reference sequence). The CDR3 extends over 14 amino acids. CDR3 residues: CSASSGGHIDTQYF. In nucleotides, the CDR3 is TGCAGTGCTAGCTCGGGGGGGCATATAGATACGCAGTATTTT.

V and J are TRBV29-1 and TRBJ1-1; possibly TRBD1 for D (5 bases). CDR1 and CDR2 (germline): SQVTM, ANQGSEA. The CDR3 contains 10 residues. Trimming shortened V by 5 bases and J by 9 bases, and 10 bases separated the two germline ends. DNA of the CDR3: TGCAGCGTTAGCACAGGAAAAGCTTTCTTT. Translated, it gives CSVSTGKAFF.

As regards this clonotype: Germline and junction disagree at one end, which may indicate a read error. The CDR3 here is CASSYSAGVSTDTRYF. In nucleotides, the CDR3 is TGTGCCAGCAGTTACTCCGCGGGGGTTAGCACAGATACGCGGTATTTT. The chain has TRBV6-5 and TRBJ2-3; TRBD2 matches at 7 bases. The CDR3 is 16 residues long. In germline, CDR1 is MNHEY, CDR2 SVGAGI.

The chain combines TRBV6-2 or TRBV6-3 with TRBJ1-5; possible D gene TRBD1, 6 bases. The CDR3 consists of 15 residues. V was pared by 5 bases and J by 2 bases, with 13 bases between. Germline V gene sequence: CDR1 MNHEY, CDR2 SVGEGT. In nucleotides, the CDR3 is TGTGCCAGCAGTACCCAGGGGTTGGGCAATCAGCCCCAGCATTTT. Translating gives CASSTQGLGNQPQHF.

This chain uses TRBV3-1 with TRBJ2-1; 9 nucleotides line up with TRBD2. The germline V gene encodes CDR1 LGHDT and CDR2 YNNKEL (reference sequence). Trimming at V came to 2 bases and at J to 6 bases, leaving 11 bases not matched to a gene. The CDR3 spans 17 residues. The DNA for the CDR3 is TGTGCCAGCAGCCAAAGGGGATGGCGGGAGGGCCCCAATGAGCAGTTCTTC. Translated, it gives CASSQRGWREGPNEQFF.

V gene TRBV7-2 combines with J gene TRBJ2-5; D ambiguous. V was shortened by 1 base and J by 4 bases, with 13 bases between the two germline ends. The CDR3 loop spans 15 amino acids. CDR1 is SGHTA, CDR2 FQGNSA, per germline. The CDR3 protein is CASSLVWVKAETQYF. CDR3 nucleotide sequence: TGTGCCAGCAGCTTAGTATGGGTCAAGGCAGAGACCCAGTACTTC.

V gene TRBV7-3 combines with J gene TRBJ1-2, with 11 bases aligning to TRBD1. Germline CDR1 and CDR2: SGHTA and FQGTGA. The CDR3 totals 16 residues. With V trimmed by 5 bases and J by 4 bases, 9 bases remained unmatched. CDR3 amino acids: CASSPGTGGEPYGYTF. CDR3 sequence (DNA): TGTGCCAGCAGCCCCGGGACAGGGGGAGAGCCCTATGGCTACACCTTC. The whole variable domain, remainder taken from reference TRBV7-3 and TRBJ1-2, is GAGVSQTPSNKVTEKGKYVELRCDPISGHTALYWYRQSLGQGPEFLIYFQGTGAADDSGLPNDRFFAVRPEGSVSTLKIQRTERGDSAVYLCASSPGTGGEPYGYTFGSGTRLTVV.

Only a few counts were recorded for this clonotype. The rearrangement uses TRBV9 and TRBJ2-1, with D perhaps matching TRBD1 or TRBD2 (6 bases each). Germline V gene sequence: CDR1 SGDLS, CDR2 YYNGEE. V was trimmed by 0 bases and J by 1 base, leaving 20 bases between them. The CDR3 has 19 residues. CDR3 DNA sequence: TGTGCCAGCAGCGTAGAGGGAGTTGGGGGGCTAACATCCTACAATGAGCAGTTCTTC. Translated, it gives CASSVEGVGGLTSYNEQFF.

This rearrangement joins TRBV6-5 to TRBJ1-3; TRBD1 matches at 7 bases. The CDR3 spans 15 residues. The J segment lost 2 bases and the V segment lost 2 bases, leaving 3 bases of the junction unmatched. The germline V gene has CDR1 MNHEY and CDR2 SVGAGI. CDR3: CASSYATGTGNTIYF. As DNA, the CDR3 is TGTGCCAGCAGTTACGCGACAGGGACTGGAAACACCATATATTTT.

This sequence joins TRBV27 and TRBJ2-3; tentatively, D is TRBD2 (6 bases). From germline, CDR1 is MNHEY and CDR2 SMNVEV (reference sequence). The CDR3 length is 14 residues. Trimming removed 5 bases at V and 2 bases at J, with 11 bases between. The CDR3 loop is CASSGRGFTDTQYF. In DNA, the CDR3 is TGTGCCAGCAGTGGACGGGGGTTCACAGATACGCAGTATTTT.

The chain uses TRBV20-1 and TRBJ1-1; D is undetermined. Deletions cut 3 bases from V and 6 bases from J, with 5 bases between. The CDR3 sequence is 10 residues long. Germline lookup yields CDR1 DFQATT and CDR2 SNEGSKA (reference sequence). The CDR3 nucleotides are TGCAGTGCTAGGATAGCTGAAGCTTTCTTT. Amino acid sequence: CSARIAEAFF.